Each of the 24 T cell receptor beta chains below was sequenced from the same sample in a study of T cell responses to AZD1222 COVID-19 vaccine. The table came from immunoSEQ multiplex PCR; TCRdb's copy has only in-frame clones and leaves some out. The table shows roughly 79,000 clones, with under 95% occurring only once. Sample: peripheral blood, taken on day 0 of MenACWY control vaccination. The receptors originated from an adult in good health.

This clone was detected once. J is TRBJ1-6 and V is TRBV12-3 or TRBV12-4, with unresolved D. V lost 2 bases, J lost 8 bases, and 4 bases lay in between. The length of the CDR3 is 12 residues. The CDR3 loop is CASSLQYSPLHF. The CDR3 nucleotides read TGTGCCAGCAGTTTACAGTATTCACCCCTCCACTTT.

The chain links TRBV11-2 to TRBJ2-1; tentatively, D is TRBD1 (6 bases). The CDR3 extends over 13 amino acids. The germline V gene has CDR1 SGHAT and CDR2 FQNNGV. Trimming shortened V by 5 bases and J by 3 bases, and 8 bases separated the two germline ends. The chain's CDR3 is CASSPGVYNEQFF. CDR3 coding DNA: TGTGCCAGCAGCCCAGGGGTCTACAATGAGCAGTTCTTC. Looking up the rest from reference TRBV11-2 and TRBJ2-1 gives the full variable domain: EAGVAQSPRYKIIEKRQSVAFWCNPISGHATLYWYQQILGQGPKLLIQFQNNGVVDDSQLPKDRFSAERLKGVDSTLKIQPAKLEDSAVYLCASSPGVYNEQFFGPGTRLTVL.

This chain links TRBV2 with TRBJ1-1; D is perhaps TRBD1 (6 bases). The CDR3 runs to 16 residues. From germline, CDR1 is SNHLY and CDR2 FYNNEI. V was pared by 7 bases and J by 0 bases, with 18 bases between. This CDR3 reads CASTGTGGFLNTEAFF. The CDR3 DNA is TGTGCCAGCACCGGTACTGGGGGCTTCTTGAACACTGAAGCTTTCTTT. The whole variable domain, remainder taken from reference TRBV2 and TRBJ1-1, is EPEVTQTPSHQVTQMGQEVILRCVPISNHLYFYWYRQILGQKVEFLVSFYNNEISEKSEIFDDQFSVERPDGSNFTLKIRSTKLEDSAMYFCASTGTGGFLNTEAFFGQGTRLTVV.

This clone was picked up one time. This rearrangement joins TRBV25-1 to TRBJ1-1; D unclear. Germline-derived CDR1 and CDR2 are MGHDK and SYGVNS. Trimming left V 4 bases short and J 4 bases short, with 10 bases between. The CDR3 has 13 amino acids. CDR3 amino acids: CASSVGLGTEAFF. CDR3 nucleotide sequence: TGTGCCAGCAGTGTAGGGCTGGGCACTGAAGCTTTCTTT. The full variable domain, rest sourced from reference TRBV25-1 and TRBJ1-1, is EADIYQTPRYLVIGTGKKITLECSQTMGHDKMYWYQQDPGMELHLIHYSYGVNSTEKGDLSSESTVSRIRTEHFPLTLESARPSHTSQYLCASSVGLGTEAFFGQGTRLTVV.

V gene TRBV28 combines with J gene TRBJ2-7, with D perhaps matching TRBD1 (5 bases). Trimming removed 6 bases from V and 0 bases from J, with 15 bases in between. Germline CDR1 MDHEN, CDR2 SYDVKM. The length of the CDR3 is 15 residues. CDR3 nucleotides: TGTGCCAGCAGCATCCCGACAGTGAGCTCCTACGAGCAGTACTTC. As protein: CASSIPTVSSYEQYF.

V gene TRBV14 combines with J gene TRBJ1-6; 7 nucleotides align to TRBD1. The V gene's germline CDR1 is SGHDN and CDR2 FVKESK. After removal of 0 bases from V and 9 bases from J, the junction contained 8 bases not matched to a gene. CDR3 length equals 16 residues. The CDR3 region is CASSQDRGTVSSPLHF. The CDR3 DNA is TGTGCCAGCAGCCAAGATAGGGGGACAGTTAGTTCACCCCTCCACTTT.

This rearrangement joins TRBV2 to TRBJ2-2, with TRBD1 matching 7 bases. The J segment lost 5 bases and the V segment lost 3 bases, leaving 0 bases of the junction unmatched. Germline-derived CDR1 and CDR2 are SNHLY and FYNNEI. This CDR3 has 13 amino acids. The CDR3 region has the DNA TGTGCCAGCAGTGAGACAGGGACCGGGGAGCTGTTTTTT. Its translation is CASSETGTGELFF.

CDR3 bases: TGCGCCAGCAGTGAGTCGACTGTTTCGGGGGGGGCGATTTTGCCCGAAGAGACCCAGTACTTC. Translated: CASSESTVSGGAILPEETQYF. V gene TRBV10-1 combines with J gene TRBJ2-5; 8 bases map to TRBD2. This CDR3 has 21 amino acids. Per germline, CDR1 WNHNN and CDR2 SYGVQD (reference sequence). The ends lost 0 bases at V and 3 bases at J; junction bases unmatched: 21.

This clone was found once. The rearrangement joins TRBV12-1 to TRBJ1-5. TRBV12-1 is a pseudogene. This CDR3 comprises 16 residues. The CDR3: CASGIGRIYSNQPQHF. The CDR3 bases are TGTGCCAGCGGTATTGGACGGATTTATAGCAATCAGCCCCAGCATTTT.

V gene TRBV13 combines with J gene TRBJ2-7; weak D call: TRBD2 (6 bases). The V and J ends lost 5 bases and 12 bases respectively, with 20 bases between them. The CDR3 covers 13 residues. CDR1 and CDR2 (germline): PRHDT, FYEKMQ (reference sequence). The CDR3 nucleotides are TGTGCCAGCAGCGGAGGGGCAGGGCTAATGGCGTACTTC. Its protein is CASSGGAGLMAYF.

V gene TRBV4-1 combines with J gene TRBJ1-1; D not certain. The germline V gene encodes CDR1 MGHRA and CDR2 YSYEKL. Trimming left V 1 base short and J 1 base short, with 7 bases between. The CDR3 length is 14 residues. This CDR3 is CASSQGEANTEAFF. The CDR3 DNA sequence: TGCGCCAGCAGCCAAGGGGAGGCGAACACTGAAGCTTTCTTT.

V usage is TRBV19 and J usage is TRBJ2-7; 10 bases line up with TRBD1. The germline V gene encodes CDR1 LNHDA and CDR2 SQIVND (reference sequence). CDR3 length: 15 residues. V was pared by 5 bases and J by 2 bases, with 6 bases of the junction left unmatched. This chain's CDR3 is CASSGTGAPPYEQYF. The DNA of the CDR3 is TGTGCCAGTAGTGGGACAGGGGCGCCACCCTACGAGCAGTACTTC. The complete variable domain, with remaining parts taken from reference TRBV19 and TRBJ2-7, reads DGGITQSPKYLFRKEGQNVTLSCEQNLNHDAMYWYRQDPGQGLRLIYYSQIVNDFQKGDIAEGYSVSREKKESFPLTVTSAQKNPTAFYLCASSGTGAPPYEQYFGPGTRLTVT.

V is TRBV7-3 and J is TRBJ2-3; the D gene could be TRBD1 or TRBD2 (5 bases each). In germline, CDR1 is SGHTA, CDR2 FQGTGA. Trimming took off 4 bases at V and 8 bases at J, with 16 bases between the two ends. The CDR3 sequence is 14 residues long. For the CDR3, the DNA is TGTGCCAGCAGCTCGGTTCCGAGGGGTGGTACGCAGTATTTT. Encoded protein: CASSSVPRGGTQYF.

This rearrangement joins TRBV28 to TRBJ2-1; perhaps D is TRBD1 or TRBD2 (6 bases each). The CDR3 runs 14 residues. Germline-derived CDR1 and CDR2 are MDHEN and SYDVKM. Between the trimmed V and J ends, which lost 7 bases and 1 base, there was a span of 11 bases. As DNA, the CDR3 is TGTGCCAGCAAACAGGGACTTTCCTACAATGAGCAGTTCTTC. This gives the protein CASKQGLSYNEQFF.

The chain links TRBV7-3 to TRBJ2-1; 11 bases agree with TRBD2. V gave up 1 base and J gave up 5 bases; unmatched junction bases: 13. The CDR3 has 19 residues. CDR1 and CDR2 (germline): SGHTA, FQGTGA. The CDR3 bases are TGTGCCAGCAGCTTAATAAGAGGTGGGCCTAGCGGGAGGCACAATGAGCAGTTCTTC. This codes for CASSLIRGGPSGRHNEQFF.

This clone is a singleton in its sample. V is TRBV9 and J is TRBJ1-2, with a tentative D call TRBD1 (6 bases). The germline V gene has CDR1 SGDLS and CDR2 YYNGEE. The CDR3 spans 14 residues. The V end lost 0 bases, the J end lost 8 bases, and 14 bases lay between the germline ends. The CDR3 nucleotides are TGTGCCAGCAGCGTAGCCCCAACAGGGACGGGCTACACCTTC. Translating it yields CASSVAPTGTGYTF.

The rearrangement joins TRBV30 to TRBJ2-7, with 9 bases lining up with TRBD1. Germline V gene sequence: CDR1 GTSNPN, CDR2 SVGIG (reference sequence). After removal of 0 bases from V and 2 bases from J, the junction contained 2 bases not matched to a gene. The CDR3 is 14 amino acids. CDR3 in DNA: TGTGCCTGGAGTGTAGGGACAGGGCCCTACGAGCAGTACTTC. Its protein product is CAWSVGTGPYEQYF.

The rearrangement uses TRBV15 and TRBJ2-5, with 9 bases that match TRBD2. Germline CDR1 reads LNHNV; CDR2 reads YYDKDF (reference sequence). This CDR3 has 17 amino acids. J was trimmed by 4 bases and V by 1 base; bases with no gene match: 10. The CDR3 DNA sequence: TGTGCCACCAGCAGAGGCTGGGGGACTAGCAGGGGAGAGACCCAGTACTTC. This gives the protein CATSRGWGTSRGETQYF.

The chain has TRBV18 and TRBJ2-7; weak D call: TRBD1 (6 bases). CDR3 length: 13 residues. The ends were cut back, 3 bases at V and 6 bases at J, with 12 bases in the middle. The germline gives CDR1 KGHSH, CDR2 LQKENI. CDR3 loop: CASSPAGTTEQYF. As DNA, the CDR3 is TGTGCCAGCTCACCTGCAGGGACAACCGAGCAGTACTTC.

This chain joins TRBV19 and TRBJ2-2; D unresolved. CDR1 and CDR2 from the germline V gene are LNHDA and SQIVND (reference sequence). This CDR3 is built from 13 residues. The CDR3 region is CASFSLSSGELFF. For the CDR3, the DNA is TGTGCTAGTTTTTCGCTCTCGTCCGGGGAGCTGTTTTTT.

J is TRBJ1-1 and V is TRBV5-1; D ambiguous. V was cut by 0 bases and J by 4 bases, with 13 bases left in between. This CDR3 spans 15 amino acids. Germline-derived CDR1 and CDR2 are SGHRS and YFSETQ. The chain's CDR3 is CASSLEGTLGTEAFF. The CDR3 DNA reads TGCGCCAGCAGCTTGGAAGGTACCTTGGGCACTGAAGCTTTCTTT.

V and J are TRBV3-1 (or the pseudogene TRBV3-2) and TRBJ1-1; the D gene is possibly TRBD1 (5 bases). V lost 3 bases to trimming and J lost 4 bases, with 12 bases between them. The CDR3 has 14 amino acids. CDR1 LGHDT and CDR2 YNNKEL come from the germline V gene (reference sequence). Here the CDR3 reads CASSHGGGSTEAFF. CDR3 in DNA: TGTGCCAGCAGCCATGGGGGGGGGAGCACTGAAGCTTTCTTT.

The gene calls are TRBV5-4 and TRBJ2-7; D may match TRBD1 or TRBD2 (6 bases each). The CDR3 is 15 residues long. Per germline, CDR1 SGHNT and CDR2 YYREEE (reference sequence). Deletions cut 0 bases from V and 8 bases from J, with 18 bases between. CDR3 in amino acids: CASSLAHEGGRKQYF. In DNA form, the CDR3 reads TGTGCCAGCAGCTTGGCCCACGAGGGGGGAAGAAAGCAGTACTTC.

The rearrangement uses TRBV12-5 and TRBJ2-5, with 7 bases fitting TRBD1. The CDR3 covers 15 residues. The V and J ends lost 4 bases and 1 base, in that order; junction bases with no gene match: 6. Germline V gene sequence: CDR1 LGHNT, CDR2 FRNRAP. CDR3 nucleotides: TGTGCTAGTGGTTCCGACAGGGAGATCCAAGAGACCCAGTACTTC. Translated, it gives CASGSDREIQETQYF.